Listed below are T cell receptor beta chains from one sample, sequenced in a study of response to subunit inactivated influenza vaccine. From the RT-PCR reads, TCRdb called clonotypes with MiXCR, one entry per CDR3 protein. The table lists 650,000 to 800,000 distinct CDR3 sequences, roughly 13% of them singletons, with 5.5% to 8% in the top ten. The material was PBMCs from blood, obtained less than 15 days before vaccination. The receptors shown here come from a man aged 50 to 60 who received an inactivated influenza vaccine. Each CDR3 is given with its conserved first and last residue. A D gene is named only where the DNA matches it firmly. Rows may omit the clone size; those that give it use once, few, many or a size class.

j_gene,len,abundance,v_gene,d_gene,CDR3nt,CDR3aa
TRBJ2-1,16,-,TRBV7-9,-,TGTGCCAGCAGCCCCCCTAGGAGGGCTGTCTACAATGAGCAGTTCTTC,CASSPPRRAVYNEQFF
TRBJ2-7,15,-,TRBV7-9,-,TGTGCCAGCAGCTTAGGGCGGGACCCCAGGTACGAGCAGTACTTC,CASSLGRDPRYEQYF
TRBJ2-7,13,few,TRBV5-1,TRBD1,TGCGCCAGCGGCCAGGGGGCAGGGTACGAGCAGTACTTC,CASGQGAGYEQYF
TRBJ1-1,14,few,TRBV12-3/TRBV12-4,-,TGTGCCAGCAGTTTACCCACAGGGATGGCTGAAGCTTTCTTT,CASSLPTGMAEAFF
TRBJ1-2,15,-,TRBV24-1,TRBD1,TGTGCCACCAGTGATCGGGACAGGTTAAACTATGGCTACACCTTC,CATSDRDRLNYGYTF
TRBJ2-1,13,few,TRBV20-1,TRBD2,TGCAGTGCTCTCCGGACTAGCGGGAATGAGCAGTTCTTC,CSALRTSGNEQFF
TRBJ2-3,13,many,TRBV18,-,TGTGCCAGCTCATGGGCCGCCACAGATACGCAGTATTTT,CASSWAATDTQYF
TRBJ2-1,16,-,TRBV4-2,-,TGTGCCAGCAGCCAAGGGGTGGGTCTAGTTGACAATGAGCAGTTCTTC,CASSQGVGLVDNEQFF
TRBJ2-2,20,-,TRBV5-1,-,TGCGCCAGCAGCGACGAGCAGCTTCGAGGGGGAGGACCGAACACCGGGGAGCTGTTTTTT,CASSDEQLRGGGPNTGELFF
TRBJ1-1,14,few,TRBV5-5,-,TGTGCCAGCAGCCCAGGGAGGGTATTGCCTGAAGCTTTCTTT,CASSPGRVLPEAFF
TRBJ1-3,16,-,TRBV7-2,-,TGTGCCAGCAGCTTAAGAGGTTGGTCCGGAGGAAACACCATATATTTT,CASSLRGWSGGNTIYF
TRBJ2-1,16,-,TRBV7-8,-,TGTGCCAGCAGCTTACCGGGGGTTTTCTCCTACAATGAGCAGTTCTTC,CASSLPGVFSYNEQFF
TRBJ1-5,16,many,TRBV7-2,TRBD1,TGTGCCAGCAGCTTAGTGGGACAGAGTGGCAATCAGCCCCAGCATTTT,CASSLVGQSGNQPQHF
TRBJ1-5,21,many,TRBV20-1,TRBD1,TGCAGTGCTAGAATCGGACAGGGGTCATGGTTACGCAGAAATAGCAATCAGCCCCAGCATTTT,CSARIGQGSWLRRNSNQPQHF
TRBJ2-7,15,-,TRBV5-1,TRBD2,TGCGCCAGCAGCAAGGGACTAGCGGGAGACTACGAGCAGTACTTC,CASSKGLAGDYEQYF
TRBJ1-6,16,few,TRBV12-5,-,TGTGCTAGTGGTTTGGGTGCAGAACTCTATAATTCACCCCTCCACTTT,CASGLGAELYNSPLHF
TRBJ1-5,16,-,TRBV4-2,-,TGTGCCAGCAGCCAAGATCCCGCGCGCAGCAATCAGCCCCAGCATTTT,CASSQDPARSNQPQHF
TRBJ2-4,17,-,TRBV20-1,TRBD1,TGCAGTGCTAGAGACGTGGACAGGCACACGCTGTTTAATGTTCAGTACTTC,CSARDVDRHTLFNVQYF
TRBJ2-7,12,few,TRBV7-2,-,TGTGCCAGCAGTTCCGGTCCCGACGAGCAGTACTTC,CASSSGPDEQYF
TRBJ2-3,15,-,TRBV29-1,TRBD1,TGCAGCGTTGAGGGGACAGGATATAGCACAGATACGCAGTATTTT,CSVEGTGYSTDTQYF
TRBJ1-2,16,many,TRBV27,TRBD1,TGTGCCAGCAGTTTTATGGCGGGACAGGGGAATTATGGCTACACCTTC,CASSFMAGQGNYGYTF
TRBJ2-3,14,few,TRBV30,-,TGTGCCTGGAGTCTCGGGGGATCTGGAGATACGCAGTATTTT,CAWSLGGSGDTQYF
TRBJ2-2,16,few,TRBV4-2,TRBD2,TGTGCCAGCAGCCAAGTGGCGGGGGGGGTCACCGGGGAGCTGTTTTTT,CASSQVAGGVTGELFF
TRBJ2-7,14,-,TRBV9,TRBD1,TGTGCCAGCAGCAAAGGGACAGGAGGCTACGAGCAGTACTTC,CASSKGTGGYEQYF
TRBJ2-7,14,-,TRBV12-3/TRBV12-4,TRBD2,TGTGCCAGCAACCTAGCGGGAGGGTTCTACGAGCAGTACTTC,CASNLAGGFYEQYF
TRBJ2-7,16,-,TRBV7-3,TRBD2,TGTGCCAGCAGCCCCAACCCGGGACTAGACCATTACGAGCAGTACTTC,CASSPNPGLDHYEQYF
TRBJ2-7,15,few,TRBV30,TRBD2,TGTGCCTGGAGTGTCTGGGGGGGGGTTAGATACGAGCAGTACTTC,CAWSVWGGVRYEQYF
TRBJ2-1,17,many,TRBV3-1,TRBD2,TGTGCCAGCAGCCAAGAAGAAGCGGGGGGGCAATTCGGTGAGCAGTTCTTC,CASSQEEAGGQFGEQFF